Below are 20 T cell receptor beta chains sequenced from a single sample in a study of shared clonotypes between healthy human individuals. Profiled with immunoSEQ multiplex PCR; TCRdb holds only in-frame clones, not every one. Of about 380,000 clones listed, just over 95% were seen once; the top ten hold around 0.29%. Input material: memory CD8+ T cells sorted from blood. Subset in this sample: CD45RO+ cells pooled with CCR7-negative TemRA cells. The receptors were gathered from a man aged 25 to 40 in good health.

The genes are TRBV7-8 and TRBJ2-3; D may match TRBD1 or TRBD2 (5 bases each). Germline lookup yields CDR1 SGHVS and CDR2 FQNEAQ. V lost 5 bases and J 2 bases, leaving 8 bases between the germline ends. CDR3 length: 13 amino acids. The CDR3 spells CASSPGHTDTQYF. The CDR3 DNA reads as TGTGCCAGCAGCCCGGGGCACACAGATACGCAGTATTTT.

This clone occurred once. The chain employs TRBV7-9 and TRBJ2-1, with 9 bases matching TRBD1. CDR3 length: 15 amino acids. Germline V gene lookup returns CDR1 SEHNR and CDR2 FQNEAQ (reference sequence). V shed 4 bases and J 7 bases; nucleotides not matched to a gene: 8. The DNA of the CDR3 is TGTGCCAGCAGCTCTACAGGGGGCGCAGGGAATGAGCAGTTCTTC. This codes for CASSSTGGAGNEQFF.

The chain employs TRBV21-1 and TRBJ1-1; the DNA was not compared with TRBD1, the D call given in the table. TRBV21-1 is reported as a pseudogene. CDR3 length: 15 amino acids. CDR3 amino acids: CASSLTGNGHTEAFF. The DNA for the CDR3 is TGTGCCAGCAGTTTAACAGGGAATGGGCACACTGAAGCTTTCTTT.

This clone has only one observation. This sequence joins TRBV7-2 and TRBJ2-3; 8 bases match TRBD2. CDR3 length: 18 residues. The J segment lost 6 bases and the V segment lost 1 base, leaving 15 bases of the junction unmatched. Germline V gives CDR1 SGHTA, CDR2 FQGNSA. The CDR3 DNA follows: TGTGCCAGCAGCTTAGTGGGTAGGACTCTAGCGGGCTTGGATACGCAGTATTTT. Amino acid sequence: CASSLVGRTLAGLDTQYF.

V gene TRBV19 combines with J gene TRBJ2-7; D is unclear. Germline CDR1 and CDR2: LNHDA and SQIVND (reference sequence). Trimming shortened V by 4 bases and J by 7 bases, and 14 bases separated the two germline ends. The CDR3 length is 13 residues. DNA for the CDR3: TGTGCCAGTAGTACCTACTTTTTAGGGGAGCAGTACTTC. It yields the protein CASSTYFLGEQYF.

The chain employs TRBV19 and TRBJ2-7; 9 bases fit TRBD2. Germline CDR1 and CDR2: LNHDA and SQIVND (reference sequence). Losses at the gene ends were 4 bases for V and 0 bases for J; bases not matched to a gene: 1. This CDR3 contains 14 residues. CDR3 bases: TGTGCCAGTAGTAGGACTAGCGTCTCCTACGAGCAGTACTTC. Protein product: CASSRTSVSYEQYF.

This chain joins TRBV6-5 and TRBJ2-3; TRBD2 agrees at 7 bases. The germline gives CDR1 MNHEY, CDR2 SVGAGI. This CDR3 has 15 amino acids. V was pared by 2 bases and J by 4 bases, with 6 bases of the junction left unmatched. CDR3 coding DNA: TGTGCCAGCAGTTACCGGACCCGGGGGGCAGATACGCAGTATTTT. Its protein product is CASSYRTRGADTQYF.

J is TRBJ2-1 and V is TRBV4-2, with D unclear. The CDR3 covers 16 residues. CDR1 is LGHNA, CDR2 YNFKEQ, per germline. V was trimmed by 1 base and J by 6 bases, leaving 16 bases between them. DNA of the CDR3: TGTGCCAGCAGCCAAGCCTCGAGTCCCCAGAGCAATGAGCAGTTCTTC. It codes for CASSQASSPQSNEQFF.

V and J are TRBV27 and TRBJ2-1; D gene ambiguous. Per germline, CDR1 MNHEY and CDR2 SMNVEV (reference sequence). The CDR3 consists of 13 residues. V lost 6 bases and J 7 bases, leaving 13 bases between the germline ends. CDR3 loop: CASSHGGRNEQFF. CDR3 sequence (DNA): TGTGCCAGCAGCCACGGCGGTAGGAATGAGCAGTTCTTC.

The gene calls are TRBV7-2 and TRBJ2-3; D not resolved. V gave up 0 bases and J gave up 4 bases, with 5 bases separating them. Germline V CDR1 and CDR2: SGHTA, FQGNSA. The CDR3 spans 13 residues. DNA of the CDR3: TGTGCCAGCAGCTTAGCCCAGGCAGATACGCAGTATTTT. It is translated as CASSLAQADTQYF.

The chain carries TRBV6-1 and TRBJ2-7; D ambiguous. Trimming shortened V by 2 bases and J by 6 bases, and 14 bases separated the two germline ends. CDR3 size: 14 residues. Germline lookup yields CDR1 MNHNS and CDR2 SASEGT. CDR3 sequence reads: CASSETGLGVEQYF. As DNA, the CDR3 is TGTGCCAGCAGTGAAACGGGCCTTGGGGTCGAGCAGTACTTC.

CDR3 sequence reads: CASSLEPSGASNEQFF. The CDR3 bases are TGCGCCAGCAGCTTGGAGCCTAGCGGGGCATCCAATGAGCAGTTCTTC. J is TRBJ2-1 and V is TRBV5-1, with 9 positions matching TRBD2. Germline lookup yields CDR1 SGHRS and CDR2 YFSETQ. The V gene end was trimmed by 0 bases and the J gene end by 6 bases; junction bases not matched to a gene: 7. CDR3 length equals 16 residues.

The V gene is TRBV29-1, the J gene TRBJ2-7, with D hard to call. Germline lookup yields CDR1 SQVTM and CDR2 ANQGSEA. Trimming removed 4 bases from V and 2 bases from J, with 12 bases in between. The CDR3 has 13 amino acids. CDR3 sequence: CSVAAQSPYEQYF. The CDR3 bases are TGCAGCGTTGCGGCTCAGAGCCCCTACGAGCAGTACTTC.

This clone was seen just once. This chain joins TRBV19 and TRBJ2-1, with a possible D match to TRBD1 (7 bases). Germline lookup yields CDR1 LNHDA and CDR2 SQIVND (reference sequence). With 7 bases removed from V and 9 bases from J, the gap between germline ends came to 19 bases. The CDR3 is made up of 14 amino acids. CDR3: CASTRGQAGGEQFF. The CDR3 coding sequence is TGTGCCAGTACCCGCGGACAGGCCGGGGGTGAGCAGTTCTTC.

The chain recombines TRBV5-1 with TRBJ2-5; D assignment may be TRBD1 or TRBD2 (6 bases each). The germline gives CDR1 SGHRS, CDR2 YFSETQ. Trimming took 2 bases from V and 5 from J, leaving 13 bases between them. The CDR3 sequence is 14 residues long. CDR3 DNA sequence: TGCGCCAGCAGCTTCGGGGGCGCTGGGGAGACCCAGTACTTC. Protein product: CASSFGGAGETQYF.

The chain links TRBV7-6 to TRBJ2-3, with D unresolved. Germline lookup yields CDR1 SGHVS and CDR2 FNYEAQ. V lost 2 bases and J lost 1, with 7 bases in between. The CDR3 runs to 14 residues. The CDR3 nucleotides read TGTGCCAGCAGCTTATCAAGTGGCACAGATACGCAGTATTTT. It encodes CASSLSSGTDTQYF.

The V and J genes are TRBV30 and TRBJ2-7; D is uncertain. V dropped 0 bases and J dropped 4 bases, with 7 bases sitting between them. CDR3 length equals 12 residues. Germline V gives CDR1 GTSNPN, CDR2 SVGIG (reference sequence). The CDR3 sequence is CAWSVKGYEQYF. CDR3 nucleotides: TGTGCCTGGAGTGTGAAAGGGTACGAGCAGTACTTC. The complete variable domain, with remaining parts taken from reference TRBV30 and TRBJ2-7, reads SQTIHQWPATLVQPVGSPLSLECTVEGTSNPNLYWYRQAAGRGLQLLFYSVGIGQISSEVPQNLSASRPQDRQFILSSKKLLLSDSGFYLCAWSVKGYEQYFGPGTRLTVT.

The chain joins TRBV5-1 to TRBJ1-3; perhaps TRBD1 as D (5 bases). Germline V lookup: CDR1 SGHRS, CDR2 YFSETQ. This CDR3 region has 16 residues. The ends were cut back, 4 bases at V and 0 bases at J, with 14 bases in the middle. The CDR3 protein is CASSLGTQSSGNTIYF. Here the CDR3 DNA reads TGCGCCAGCAGCCTCGGGACTCAGAGCTCTGGAAACACCATATATTTT.

The chain combines TRBV29-1 with TRBJ2-3, with 10 bases matching TRBD2. The CDR3 contains 15 residues. Germline assignment: CDR1 SQVTM and CDR2 ANQGSEA. The V segment lost 5 bases and the J segment 0 bases; nucleotides outside the gene matches: 5. The CDR3 loop reads CSVRRTSGSTDTQYF. Written as DNA, the CDR3 is TGCAGCGTTAGGAGGACTAGCGGAAGCACAGATACGCAGTATTTT.

This chain links TRBV27 with TRBJ2-2; possible D gene TRBD2, 5 bases. Trimming stripped 3 bases from V and 3 bases from J, with 8 bases between. Germline loops: CDR1 MNHEY, CDR2 SMNVEV (reference sequence). The CDR3 runs to 14 residues. CDR3: CASSFVRDTGELFF. Written as DNA, the CDR3 is TGTGCCAGCAGTTTCGTGAGGGACACCGGGGAGCTGTTTTTT.